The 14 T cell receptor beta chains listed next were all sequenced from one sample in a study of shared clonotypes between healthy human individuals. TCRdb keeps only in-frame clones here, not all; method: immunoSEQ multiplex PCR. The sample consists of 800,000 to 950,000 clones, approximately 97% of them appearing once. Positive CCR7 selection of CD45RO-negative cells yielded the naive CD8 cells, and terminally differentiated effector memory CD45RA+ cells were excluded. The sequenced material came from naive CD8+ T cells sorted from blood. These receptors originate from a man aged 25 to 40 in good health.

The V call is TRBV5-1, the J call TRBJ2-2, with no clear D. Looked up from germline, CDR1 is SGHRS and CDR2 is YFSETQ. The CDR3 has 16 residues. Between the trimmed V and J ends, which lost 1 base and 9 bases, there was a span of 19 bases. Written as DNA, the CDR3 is TGCGCCAGCAGCTTGATAGACATCACTATAAAGCGGGAGCTGTTTTTT. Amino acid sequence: CASSLIDITIKRELFF.

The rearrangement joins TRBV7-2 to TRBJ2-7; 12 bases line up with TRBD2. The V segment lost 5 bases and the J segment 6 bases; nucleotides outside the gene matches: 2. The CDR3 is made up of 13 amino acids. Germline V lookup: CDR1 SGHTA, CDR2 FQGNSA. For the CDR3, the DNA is TGTGCCAGCAGCCGGACTAGCGGGATCGAGCAGTACTTC. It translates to CASSRTSGIEQYF.

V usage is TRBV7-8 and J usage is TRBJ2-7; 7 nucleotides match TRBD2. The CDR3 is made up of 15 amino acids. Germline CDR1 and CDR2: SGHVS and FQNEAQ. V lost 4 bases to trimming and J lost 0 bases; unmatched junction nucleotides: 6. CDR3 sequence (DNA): TGTGCCAGCAGCTATCTTGCGGGAGACTCCTACGAGCAGTACTTC. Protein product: CASSYLAGDSYEQYF.

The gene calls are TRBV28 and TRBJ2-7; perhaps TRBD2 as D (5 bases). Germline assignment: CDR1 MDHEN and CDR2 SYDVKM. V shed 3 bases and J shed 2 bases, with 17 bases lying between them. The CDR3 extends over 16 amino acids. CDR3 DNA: TGTGCCAGCAGTTTTTCAAACGCAGGACTGACCTACGAGCAGTACTTC. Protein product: CASSFSNAGLTYEQYF. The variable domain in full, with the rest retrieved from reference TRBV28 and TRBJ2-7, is DVKVTQSSRYLVKRTGEKVFLECVQDMDHENMFWYRQDPGLGLRLIYFSYDVKMKEKGDIPEGYSVSREKKERFSLILESASTNQTSMYLCASSFSNAGLTYEQYFGPGTRLTVT.

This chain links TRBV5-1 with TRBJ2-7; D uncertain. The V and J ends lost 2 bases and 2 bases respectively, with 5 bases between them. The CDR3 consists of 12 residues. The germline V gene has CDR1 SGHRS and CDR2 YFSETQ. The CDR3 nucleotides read TGCGCCAGCAGCTTAGACACCTACGAGCAGTACTTC. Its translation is CASSLDTYEQYF. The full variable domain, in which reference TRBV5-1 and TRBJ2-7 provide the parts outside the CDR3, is KAGVTQTPRYLIKTRGQQVTLSCSPISGHRSVSWYQQTPGQGLQFLFEYFSETQRNKGNFPGRFSGRQFSNSRSEMNVSTLELGDSALYLCASSLDTYEQYFGPGTRLTVT.

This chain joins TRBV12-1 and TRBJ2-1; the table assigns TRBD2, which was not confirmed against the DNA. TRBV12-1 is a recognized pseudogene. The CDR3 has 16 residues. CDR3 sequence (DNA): TGTGCCAGCAGCCGCAAGGGCGGGAGTTCCTACAATGAGCAGTTCTTC. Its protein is CASSRKGGSSYNEQFF.

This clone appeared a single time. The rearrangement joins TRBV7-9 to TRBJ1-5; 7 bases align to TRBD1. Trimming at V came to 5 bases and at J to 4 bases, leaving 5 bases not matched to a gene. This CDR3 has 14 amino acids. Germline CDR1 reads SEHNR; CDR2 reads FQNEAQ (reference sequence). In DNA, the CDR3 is TGTGCCAGCAGCGAAGGGACAGTTAATCAGCCCCAGCATTTT. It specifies CASSEGTVNQPQHF.

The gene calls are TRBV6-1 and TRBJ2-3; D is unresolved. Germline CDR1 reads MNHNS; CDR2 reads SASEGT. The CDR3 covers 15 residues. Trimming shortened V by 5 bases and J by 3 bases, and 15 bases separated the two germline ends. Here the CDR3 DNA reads TGTGCCAGCAGTTCAGATCCCGACCCGACAGATACGCAGTATTTT. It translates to CASSSDPDPTDTQYF.

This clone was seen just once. CDR3 sequence (DNA): TGTGCCAGCAACCCGACCGGGAGGGCCGGGGAGACCCAGTACTTC. Its translation: CASNPTGRAGETQYF. The rearrangement links TRBV9 to TRBJ2-5; 8 positions match TRBD2. Germline loops: CDR1 SGDLS, CDR2 YYNGEE. This CDR3 is 15 amino acids long. Unmatched junction bases numbered 12, after V lost 6 bases and J lost 5 bases. The variable domain in full, completed from reference TRBV9 and TRBJ2-5, reads DSGVTQTPKHLITATGQRVTLRCSPRSGDLSVYWYQQSLDQGLQFLIQYYNGEERAKGNILERFSAQQFPDLHSELNLSSLELGDSALYFCASNPTGRAGETQYFGPGTRLLVL.

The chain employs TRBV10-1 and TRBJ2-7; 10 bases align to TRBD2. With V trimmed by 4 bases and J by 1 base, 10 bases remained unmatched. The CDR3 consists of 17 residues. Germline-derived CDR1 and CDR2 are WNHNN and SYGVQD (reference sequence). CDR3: CASSAHQREGRSYEQYF. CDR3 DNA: TGCGCCAGCAGTGCCCACCAGCGGGAGGGCCGTTCCTACGAGCAGTACTTC.

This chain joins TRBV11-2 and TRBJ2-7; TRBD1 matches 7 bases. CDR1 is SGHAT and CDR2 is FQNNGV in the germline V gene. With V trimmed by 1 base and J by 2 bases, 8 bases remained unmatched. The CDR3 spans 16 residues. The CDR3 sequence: CASSLGTGVSAYEQYF. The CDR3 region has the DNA TGTGCCAGCAGCTTAGGCACAGGGGTAAGCGCCTACGAGCAGTACTTC.

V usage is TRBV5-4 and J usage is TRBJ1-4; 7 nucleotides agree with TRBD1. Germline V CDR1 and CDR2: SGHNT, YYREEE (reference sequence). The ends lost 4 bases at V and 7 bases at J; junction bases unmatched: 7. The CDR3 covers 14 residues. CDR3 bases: TGTGCCAGCAGCCTCAGGGGGGAGCTTGAAAAACTGTTTTTT. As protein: CASSLRGELEKLFF.

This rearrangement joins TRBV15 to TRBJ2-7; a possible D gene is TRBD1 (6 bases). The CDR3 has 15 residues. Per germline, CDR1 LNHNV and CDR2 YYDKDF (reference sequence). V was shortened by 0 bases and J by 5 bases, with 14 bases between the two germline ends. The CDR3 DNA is TGTGCCACCAGCAGAGATGTGGGGGCGACCCACGAGCAGTACTTC. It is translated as CATSRDVGATHEQYF.

CDR3 loop: CASSLGEVGPGANVLTF. CDR3 nucleotide sequence: TGTGCCAGCAGCTTAGGGGAGGTAGGGCCTGGGGCCAACGTCCTGACTTTC. This chain links TRBV7-9 with TRBJ2-6, with D possibly being TRBD2 (6 bases). Between the trimmed V and J ends, which lost 1 base and 2 bases, there was a span of 12 bases. The germline CDR1 and CDR2 sequences are SEHNR and FQNEAQ (reference sequence). This CDR3 region has 17 residues.